A single sample is the source of the 2 T cell receptor beta chains below, sequenced in a study of cytomegalovirus exposure and HLA in healthy donors. The study ran its PCR with 60 Vbeta and 13 Jbeta primers. TCRdb keeps only in-frame clones here, not all; method: immunoSEQ multiplex PCR. This sample carries about 77,000 clones, with roughly an eighth going to the ten biggest clones. Sequenced input: PBMCs. These receptors were obtained from a man aged 50-60 years in good health and CMV-seropositive.

The chain has TRBV19 and TRBJ2-1; 7 positions agree with TRBD1. CDR1 LNHDA and CDR2 SQIVND come from the germline V gene (reference sequence). CDR3 length equals 15 residues. V shed 6 bases, J shed 2 bases, and the junction held 7 bases outside the gene matches. In DNA, the CDR3 is TGTGCCAGTAGCGATGACAGGGAGACCTACAATGAGCAGTTCTTC. As protein: CASSDDRETYNEQFF.

The chain joins TRBV5-6 to TRBJ1-1, with 9 nucleotides matching TRBD1. The germline V gene has CDR1 SGHDT and CDR2 YYEEEE. This CDR3 is built from 14 residues. The junction had 9 bases not matched to a gene; V was cut back by 6 bases and J by 6 bases. The CDR3 loop is CASTRGQGLAEAFF. For the CDR3, the DNA is TGTGCCAGCACCAGAGGACAGGGGTTGGCTGAAGCTTTCTTT.